Below are 2 T cell receptor beta chains sequenced from a single sample in a study of identical twins. TCRdb itself ran the 5' RACE reads through MiXCR, one entry per CDR3 protein. The table shows fewer than 550,000 distinct CDR3 sequences, with roughly 13% occurring only once. The data were also submitted as part of a second study, on yellow fever vaccine responses in identical twins.

Sequenced sample: CD4+ T cells sorted from blood. The receptors were sampled from a young woman in good health.

The chain is built from TRBV5-1 and TRBJ2-4, with 9 bases lining up with TRBD2. The germline V gene has CDR1 SGHRS and CDR2 YFSETQ. The CDR3 loop spans 18 amino acids. The junction had 9 bases not matched to a gene; V was cut back by 0 bases and J by 2 bases. DNA of the CDR3: TGCGCCAGCAGCTTGGATCTAGCGGGGATTGGGTCCAAAAACATTCAGTACTTC. Residues: CASSLDLAGIGSKNIQYF.

The chain links TRBV12-3 or TRBV12-4 to TRBJ2-7; 8 nucleotides line up with TRBD1. The J segment lost 3 bases and the V segment lost 5 bases, leaving 9 bases of the junction unmatched. The CDR3 is 15 residues long. The CDR3 DNA is TGTGCCAGCAGTCCCCCTGGACAGGGATACTACGAGCAGTACTTC. Encoded protein: CASSPPGQGYYEQYF.